This TCR beta chain appears in the sequencing data of a study of identical twins. Study conclusions and caveats: The same donors were not followed; conclusions instead depended on cross-sectional statistical analysis.

This clonotype was seen a few times. Its antigen is unidentified. J lost 2 bases, V lost 3 bases, and 7 bases had no gene match. The germline CDR1 and CDR2 sequences are SGHTA and FQGNSA. The CDR3 sequence is 16 residues long. TCRdb fed the 5' RACE reads into MiXCR, producing one record per CDR3 protein. The table has about 1.7 million distinct CDR3 sequences, less than 35% seen once. The TCR was taken from a newborn girl in good health. The specimen sequenced was cord blood. This chain connects TRBV7-2 to TRBJ2-7; 10 nucleotides agree with TRBD2. DNA of the CDR3: TGTGCCAGCAGCTTCAATGGACTAGCGGAGGCCTACGAGCAGTACTTC. Amino acids: CASSFNGLAEAYEQYF.